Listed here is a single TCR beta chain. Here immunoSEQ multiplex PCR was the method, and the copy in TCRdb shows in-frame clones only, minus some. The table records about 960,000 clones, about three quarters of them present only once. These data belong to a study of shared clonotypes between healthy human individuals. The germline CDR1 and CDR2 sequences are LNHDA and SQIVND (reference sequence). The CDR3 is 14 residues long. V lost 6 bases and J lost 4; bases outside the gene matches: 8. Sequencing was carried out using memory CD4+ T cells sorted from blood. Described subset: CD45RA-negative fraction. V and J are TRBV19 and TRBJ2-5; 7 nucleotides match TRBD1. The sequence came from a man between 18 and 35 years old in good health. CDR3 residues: CASRRQGDGETQYF. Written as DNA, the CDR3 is TGTGCCAGTAGAAGACAGGGAGATGGAGAGACCCAGTACTTC. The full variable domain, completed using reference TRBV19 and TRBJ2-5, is DGGITQSPKYLFRKEGQNVTLSCEQNLNHDAMYWYRQDPGQGLRLIYYSQIVNDFQKGDIAEGYSVSREKKESFPLTVTSAQKNPTAFYLCASRRQGDGETQYFGPGTRLLVL.